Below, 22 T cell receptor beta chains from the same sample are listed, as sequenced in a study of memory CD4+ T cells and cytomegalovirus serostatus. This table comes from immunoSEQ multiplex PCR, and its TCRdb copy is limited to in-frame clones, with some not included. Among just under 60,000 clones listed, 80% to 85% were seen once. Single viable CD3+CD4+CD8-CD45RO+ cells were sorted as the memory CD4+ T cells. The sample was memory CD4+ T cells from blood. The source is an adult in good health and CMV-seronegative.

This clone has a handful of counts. The CDR3, as DNA: TGTGCCAGCGAACTCGTGCAGTTCAACTATGGCTACACCTTC. Its protein product is CASELVQFNYGYTF. The rearrangement joins TRBV2 to TRBJ1-2; D gene uncertain. The CDR3 totals 14 residues. CDR1 and CDR2 from the germline V gene are SNHLY and FYNNEI. Trimming pared 8 bases from V and 2 bases from J, leaving 15 bases between.

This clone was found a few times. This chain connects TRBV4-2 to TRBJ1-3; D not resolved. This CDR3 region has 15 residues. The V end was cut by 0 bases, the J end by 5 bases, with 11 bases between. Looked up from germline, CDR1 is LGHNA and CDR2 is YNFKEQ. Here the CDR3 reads CASSQDLEERNTIYF. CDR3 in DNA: TGTGCCAGCAGCCAAGATCTGGAGGAAAGAAACACCATATATTTT.

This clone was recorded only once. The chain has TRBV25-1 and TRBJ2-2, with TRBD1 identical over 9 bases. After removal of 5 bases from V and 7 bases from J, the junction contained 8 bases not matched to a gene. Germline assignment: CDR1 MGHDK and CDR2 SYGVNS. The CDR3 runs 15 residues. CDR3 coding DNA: TGTGCCAGCAGTTCACGGACAGGGGTTGGCGGGGAGCTGTTTTTT. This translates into CASSSRTGVGGELFF.

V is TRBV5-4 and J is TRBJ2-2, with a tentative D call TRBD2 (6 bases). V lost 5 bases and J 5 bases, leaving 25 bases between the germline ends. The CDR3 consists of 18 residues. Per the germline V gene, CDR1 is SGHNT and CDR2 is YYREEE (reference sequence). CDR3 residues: CASRLGLMAQAGTGELFF. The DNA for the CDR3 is TGTGCCAGCAGACTTGGACTCATGGCGCAGGCGGGGACCGGGGAGCTGTTTTTT.

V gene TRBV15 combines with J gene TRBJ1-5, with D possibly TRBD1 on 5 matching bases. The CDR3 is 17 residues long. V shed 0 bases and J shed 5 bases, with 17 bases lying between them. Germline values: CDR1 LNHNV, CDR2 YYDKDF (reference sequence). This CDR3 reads CATSREGSRMGDQPQHF. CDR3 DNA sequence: TGTGCCACCAGCAGAGAGGGCTCAAGGATGGGGGATCAGCCCCAGCATTTT.

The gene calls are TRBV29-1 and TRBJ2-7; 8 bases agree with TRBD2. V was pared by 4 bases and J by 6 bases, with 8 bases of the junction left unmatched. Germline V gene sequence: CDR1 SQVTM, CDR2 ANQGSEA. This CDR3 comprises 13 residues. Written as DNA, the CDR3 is TGCAGCGTTGGAGCGGGAGTACTTAGCGAGCAGTACTTC. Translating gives CSVGAGVLSEQYF.

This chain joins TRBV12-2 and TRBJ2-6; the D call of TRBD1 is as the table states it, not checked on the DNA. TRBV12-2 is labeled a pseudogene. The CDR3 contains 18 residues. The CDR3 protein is CASRSWDRSQSGANVLTF. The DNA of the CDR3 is TGTGCAAGTCGCTCCTGGGACAGATCTCAATCTGGGGCCAACGTCCTGACTTTC.

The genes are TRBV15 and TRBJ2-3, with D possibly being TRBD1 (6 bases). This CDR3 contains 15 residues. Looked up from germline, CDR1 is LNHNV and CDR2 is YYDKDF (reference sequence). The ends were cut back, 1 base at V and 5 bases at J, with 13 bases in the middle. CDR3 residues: CATSRASGARDTQYF. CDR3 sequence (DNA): TGTGCCACCAGCAGAGCATCAGGGGCAAGAGATACGCAGTATTTT.

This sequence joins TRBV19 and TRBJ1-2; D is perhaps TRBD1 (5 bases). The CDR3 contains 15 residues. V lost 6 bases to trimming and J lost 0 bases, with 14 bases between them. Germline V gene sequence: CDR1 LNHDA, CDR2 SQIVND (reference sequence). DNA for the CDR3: TGTGCCAGTAGACCGGGACCGCAAGCTAACTATGGCTACACCTTC. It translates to CASRPGPQANYGYTF.

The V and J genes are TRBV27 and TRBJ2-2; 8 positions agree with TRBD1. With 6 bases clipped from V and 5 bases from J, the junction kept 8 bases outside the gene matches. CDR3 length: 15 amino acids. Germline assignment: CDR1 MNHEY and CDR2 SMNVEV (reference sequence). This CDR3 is CASRYGTGGTGELFF. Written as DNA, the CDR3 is TGTGCCAGCAGATACGGGACAGGCGGAACCGGGGAGCTGTTTTTT.

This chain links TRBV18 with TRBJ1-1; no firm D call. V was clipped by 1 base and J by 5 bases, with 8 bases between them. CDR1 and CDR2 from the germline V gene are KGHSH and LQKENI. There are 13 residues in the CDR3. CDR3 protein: CASSPRMETEAFF. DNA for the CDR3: TGTGCCAGCTCACCACGAATGGAGACTGAAGCTTTCTTT.

This CDR3 reads CASSLTDSQPQHF. CDR3 coding DNA: TGTGCCAGCTCACTGACGGACAGTCAGCCCCAGCATTTT. The chain links TRBV18 to TRBJ1-5; D may be TRBD1 (6 bases). Germline V gene sequence: CDR1 KGHSH, CDR2 LQKENI. This CDR3 has 13 residues. Trimming stripped 4 bases from V and 6 bases from J, with 10 bases between.

The CDR3 here is CASSLGADQLTDTQYF. The CDR3 nucleotides are TGTGCCAGCAGCTTAGGGGCAGATCAACTCACAGATACGCAGTATTTT. This chain links TRBV11-2 with TRBJ2-3; D not resolved. Germline V gives CDR1 SGHAT, CDR2 FQNNGV. The V end lost 1 base, the J end lost 2 bases, and 13 bases lay between the germline ends. The CDR3 sequence is 16 residues long.

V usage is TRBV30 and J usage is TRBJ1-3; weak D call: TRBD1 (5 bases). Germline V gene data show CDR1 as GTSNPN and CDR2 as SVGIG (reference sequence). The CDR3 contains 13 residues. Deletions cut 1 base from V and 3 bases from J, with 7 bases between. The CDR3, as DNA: TGTGCCTGGAGTGGGGGCGTTGGAAACACCATATATTTT. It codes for CAWSGGVGNTIYF.

This chain's CDR3 is CASRGTGYSQPQHF. DNA of the CDR3: TGTGCCAGCAGGGGTACAGGGTATAGTCAGCCCCAGCATTTT. V gene TRBV2 combines with J gene TRBJ1-5, with D possibly TRBD1 on 6 matching bases. Germline V CDR1 and CDR2: SNHLY, FYNNEI. The CDR3 extends over 14 amino acids. V lost 6 bases, J lost 6 bases, and 15 bases lay in between.

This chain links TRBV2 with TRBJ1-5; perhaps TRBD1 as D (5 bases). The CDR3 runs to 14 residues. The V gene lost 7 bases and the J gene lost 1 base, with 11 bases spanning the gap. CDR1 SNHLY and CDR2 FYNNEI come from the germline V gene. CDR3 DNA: TGTGCCAGCACTGAGGGGTTAAGCAATCAGCCCCAGCATTTT. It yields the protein CASTEGLSNQPQHF.

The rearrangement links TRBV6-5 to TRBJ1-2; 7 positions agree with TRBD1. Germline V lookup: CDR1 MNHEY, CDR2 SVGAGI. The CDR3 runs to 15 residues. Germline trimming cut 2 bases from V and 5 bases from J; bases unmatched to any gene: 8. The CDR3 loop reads CASSYDLGGKYGYTF. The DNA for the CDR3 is TGTGCCAGCAGTTACGATCTAGGGGGCAAGTATGGCTACACCTTC.

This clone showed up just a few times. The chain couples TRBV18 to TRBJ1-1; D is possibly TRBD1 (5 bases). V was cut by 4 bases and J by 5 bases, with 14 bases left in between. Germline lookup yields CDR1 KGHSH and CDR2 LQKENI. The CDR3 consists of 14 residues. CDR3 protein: CASSLGRGTTEAFF. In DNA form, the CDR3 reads TGTGCCAGCTCACTAGGTAGGGGAACGACTGAAGCTTTCTTT. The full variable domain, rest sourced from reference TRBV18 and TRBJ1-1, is NAGVMQNPRHLVRRRGQEARLRCSPMKGHSHVYWYRQLPEEGLKFMVYLQKENIIDESGMPKERFSAEFPKEGPSILRIQQVVRGDSAAYFCASSLGRGTTEAFFGQGTRLTVV.

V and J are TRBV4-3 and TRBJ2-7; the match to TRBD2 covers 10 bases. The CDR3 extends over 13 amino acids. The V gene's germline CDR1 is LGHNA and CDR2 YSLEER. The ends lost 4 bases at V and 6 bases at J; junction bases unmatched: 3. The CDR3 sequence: CASSLRTSGEQYF. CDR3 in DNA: TGCGCCAGCAGCCTCCGGACTAGCGGCGAGCAGTACTTC.

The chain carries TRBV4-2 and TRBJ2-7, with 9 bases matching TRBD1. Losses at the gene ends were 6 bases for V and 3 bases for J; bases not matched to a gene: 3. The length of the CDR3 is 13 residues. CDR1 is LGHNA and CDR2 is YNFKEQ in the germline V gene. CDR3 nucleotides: TGTGCCAGCAGTGGGACAGGGAGCTACGAGCAGTACTTC. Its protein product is CASSGTGSYEQYF.

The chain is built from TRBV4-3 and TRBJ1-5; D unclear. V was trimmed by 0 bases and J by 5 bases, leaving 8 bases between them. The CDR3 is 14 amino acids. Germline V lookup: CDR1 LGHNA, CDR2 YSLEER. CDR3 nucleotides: TGCGCCAGCAGCCAAGAGGCCCGGGATCAGCCCCAGCATTTT. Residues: CASSQEARDQPQHF.

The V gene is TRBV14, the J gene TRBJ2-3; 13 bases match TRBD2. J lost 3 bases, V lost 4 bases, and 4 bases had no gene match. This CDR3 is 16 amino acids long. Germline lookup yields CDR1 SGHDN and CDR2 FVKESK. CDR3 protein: CASSRRLAGGTDTQYF. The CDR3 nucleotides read TGTGCCAGCAGCCGTAGACTAGCGGGAGGAACAGATACGCAGTATTTT.